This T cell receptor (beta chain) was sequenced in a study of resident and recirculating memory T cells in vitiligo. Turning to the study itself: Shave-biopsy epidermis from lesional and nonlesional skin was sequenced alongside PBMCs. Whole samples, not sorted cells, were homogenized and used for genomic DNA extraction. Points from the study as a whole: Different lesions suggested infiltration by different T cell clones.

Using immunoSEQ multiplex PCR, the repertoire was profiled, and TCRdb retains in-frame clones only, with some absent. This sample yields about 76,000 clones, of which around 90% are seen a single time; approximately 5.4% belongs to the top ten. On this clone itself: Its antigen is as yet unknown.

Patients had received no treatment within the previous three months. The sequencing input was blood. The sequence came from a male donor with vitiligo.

The CDR3 bases are TGTGCCAGCAGTTTAGCAGGGTCCAACACCGGGGAGCTGTTTTTT. Its translation: CASSLAGSNTGELFF. The rearrangement joins TRBV27 to TRBJ2-2; weak D call: TRBD1 (5 bases). V lost 2 bases and J lost 2, with 9 bases in between. CDR3 length: 15 amino acids. From germline, CDR1 is MNHEY and CDR2 SMNVEV (reference sequence).